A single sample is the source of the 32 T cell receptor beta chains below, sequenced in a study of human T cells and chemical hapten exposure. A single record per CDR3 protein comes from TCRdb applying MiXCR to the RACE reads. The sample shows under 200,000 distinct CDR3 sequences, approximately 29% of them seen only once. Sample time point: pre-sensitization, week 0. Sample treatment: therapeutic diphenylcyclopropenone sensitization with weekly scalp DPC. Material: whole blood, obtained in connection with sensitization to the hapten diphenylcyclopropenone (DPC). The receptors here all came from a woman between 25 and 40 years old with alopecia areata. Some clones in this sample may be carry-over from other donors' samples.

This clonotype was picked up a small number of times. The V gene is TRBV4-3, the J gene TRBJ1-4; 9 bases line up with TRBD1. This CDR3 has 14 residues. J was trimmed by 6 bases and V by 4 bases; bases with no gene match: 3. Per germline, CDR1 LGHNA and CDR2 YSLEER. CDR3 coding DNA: TGCGCCAGCAGCCGAGGACAGGGGTATGAAAAACTGTTTTTT. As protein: CASSRGQGYEKLFF.

This CDR3 reads CASSWEGSWDNEQFF. CDR3 in DNA: TGCGCCAGCAGCTGGGAAGGTTCTTGGGACAATGAGCAGTTCTTC. V and J are TRBV5-1 and TRBJ2-1; unclear D gene. Germline CDR1 is SGHRS and CDR2 is YFSETQ. V was shortened by 3 bases and J by 5 bases, with 15 bases between the two germline ends. The CDR3 loop spans 15 amino acids.

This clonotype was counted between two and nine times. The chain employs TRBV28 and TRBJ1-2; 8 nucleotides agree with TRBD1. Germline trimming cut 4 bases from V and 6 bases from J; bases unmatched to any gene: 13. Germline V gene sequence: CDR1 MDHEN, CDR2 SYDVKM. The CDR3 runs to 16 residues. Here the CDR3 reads CASSSSEKGQGHGYTF. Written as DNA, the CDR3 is TGTGCCAGCAGTTCGTCCGAGAAAGGACAGGGTCATGGCTACACCTTC.

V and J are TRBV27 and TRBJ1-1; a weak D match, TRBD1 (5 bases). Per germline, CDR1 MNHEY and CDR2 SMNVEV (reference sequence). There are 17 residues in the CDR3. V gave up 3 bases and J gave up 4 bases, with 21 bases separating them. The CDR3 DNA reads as TGTGCCAGCAGTTTCAAAATTGCAGGGATCCTGGGCACTGAAGCTTTCTTT. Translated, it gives CASSFKIAGILGTEAFF.

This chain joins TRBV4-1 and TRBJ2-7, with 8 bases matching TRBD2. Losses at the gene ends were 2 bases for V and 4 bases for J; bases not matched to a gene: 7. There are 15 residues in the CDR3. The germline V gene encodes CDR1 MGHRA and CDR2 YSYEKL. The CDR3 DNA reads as TGCGCCAGCAGCCAACCTTCTAGCGGGCAATACGAGCAGTACTTC. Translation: CASSQPSSGQYEQYF.

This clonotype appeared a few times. The DNA of the CDR3 is TGCAGCGTAACCCAAGGGGACAGGGGCTACAATGAGCAGTTCTTC. This sequence encodes CSVTQGDRGYNEQFF. The chain has TRBV29-1 and TRBJ2-1; 10 bases are a match to TRBD1. This CDR3 contains 15 residues. Germline loops: CDR1 SQVTM, CDR2 ANQGSEA. The junction had 8 bases not matched to a gene; V was cut back by 6 bases and J by 3 bases.

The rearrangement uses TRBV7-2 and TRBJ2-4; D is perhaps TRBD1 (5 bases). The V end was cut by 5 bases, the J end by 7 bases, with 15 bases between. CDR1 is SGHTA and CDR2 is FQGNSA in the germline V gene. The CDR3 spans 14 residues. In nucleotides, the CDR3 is TGTGCCAGCAGCCTGAATGGGGCAAAGAACATTCAGTACTTC. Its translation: CASSLNGAKNIQYF. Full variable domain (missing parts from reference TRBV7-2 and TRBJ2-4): GAGVSQSPSNKVTEKGKDVELRCDPISGHTALYWYRQSLGQGLEFLIYFQGNSAPDKSGLPSDRFSAERTGGSVSTLTIQRTQQEDSAVYLCASSLNGAKNIQYFGAGTRLSVL.

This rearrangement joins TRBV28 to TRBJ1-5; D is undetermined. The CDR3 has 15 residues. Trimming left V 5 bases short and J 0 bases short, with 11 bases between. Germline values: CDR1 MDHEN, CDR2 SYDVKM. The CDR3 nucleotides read TGTGCCAGCAGTGCCGAAACGGCTAGCAATCAGCCCCAGCATTTT. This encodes CASSAETASNQPQHF.

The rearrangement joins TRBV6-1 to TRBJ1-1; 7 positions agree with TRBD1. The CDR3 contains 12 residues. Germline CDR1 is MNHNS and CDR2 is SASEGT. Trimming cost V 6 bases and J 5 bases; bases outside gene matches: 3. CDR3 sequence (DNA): TGTGCCAGCAGATCAGGGGGGACTGAAGCTTTCTTT. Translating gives CASRSGGTEAFF.

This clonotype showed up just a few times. This CDR3 is CASSQEGTGGNYGYTF. The CDR3 DNA reads as TGTGCCAGCAGCCAAGAGGGGACAGGGGGCAACTATGGCTACACCTTC. The gene calls are TRBV4-2 and TRBJ1-2; 12 bases fit TRBD1. The junction had 1 base not matched to a gene; V was cut back by 0 bases and J by 2 bases. This CDR3 has 16 residues. Germline CDR1 is LGHNA and CDR2 is YNFKEQ.

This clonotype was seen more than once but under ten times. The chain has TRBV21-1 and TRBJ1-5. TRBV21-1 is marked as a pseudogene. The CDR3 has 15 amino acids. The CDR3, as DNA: TGTGCCAGCAGCTACCAAGGTCTCGGGTATCAGCCCCAGCATTTT. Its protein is CASSYQGLGYQPQHF.

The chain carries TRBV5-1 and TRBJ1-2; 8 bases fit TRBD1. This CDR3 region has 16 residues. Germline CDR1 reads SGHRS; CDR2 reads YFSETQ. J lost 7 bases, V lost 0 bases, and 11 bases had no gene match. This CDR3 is CASSLGAGGAGFGYTF. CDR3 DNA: TGCGCCAGCAGCTTGGGAGCAGGGGGCGCAGGATTTGGCTACACCTTC.

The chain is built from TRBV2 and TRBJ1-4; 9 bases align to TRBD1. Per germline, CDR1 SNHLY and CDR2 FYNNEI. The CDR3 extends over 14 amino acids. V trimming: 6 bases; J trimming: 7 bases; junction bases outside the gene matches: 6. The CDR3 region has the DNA TGTGCCAGCAGCAAACAGGGGGCTAGTGAAAAACTGTTTTTT. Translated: CASSKQGASEKLFF.

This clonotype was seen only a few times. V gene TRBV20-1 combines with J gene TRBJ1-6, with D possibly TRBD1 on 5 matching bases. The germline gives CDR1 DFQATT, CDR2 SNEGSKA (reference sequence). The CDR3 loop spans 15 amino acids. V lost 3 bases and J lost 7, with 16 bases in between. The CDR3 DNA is TGCAGTGCTAGGGGAGGGGCCGCTGGGAATTCACCCCTCCACTTT. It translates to CSARGGAAGNSPLHF.

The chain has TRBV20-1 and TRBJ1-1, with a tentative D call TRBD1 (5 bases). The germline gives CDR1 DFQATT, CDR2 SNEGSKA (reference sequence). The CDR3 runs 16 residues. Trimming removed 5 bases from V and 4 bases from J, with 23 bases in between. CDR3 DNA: TGCAGTGCTCAACCCTCGGGCGGGGGTCGGGGCACTGAAGCTTTCTTT. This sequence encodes CSAQPSGGGRGTEAFF.

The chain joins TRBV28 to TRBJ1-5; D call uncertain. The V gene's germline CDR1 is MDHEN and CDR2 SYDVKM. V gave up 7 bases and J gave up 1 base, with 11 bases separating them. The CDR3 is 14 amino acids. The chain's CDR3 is CASNLFRSNQPQHF. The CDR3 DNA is TGTGCCAGCAACTTATTCCGAAGCAATCAGCCCCAGCATTTT.

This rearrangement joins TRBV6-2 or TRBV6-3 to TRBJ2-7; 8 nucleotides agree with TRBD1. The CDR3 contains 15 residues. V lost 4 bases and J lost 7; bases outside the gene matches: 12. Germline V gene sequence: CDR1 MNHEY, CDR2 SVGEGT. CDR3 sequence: CASSSTGGYYEEQYF. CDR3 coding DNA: TGTGCCAGCAGTTCCACAGGGGGGTACTACGAAGAGCAGTACTTC.

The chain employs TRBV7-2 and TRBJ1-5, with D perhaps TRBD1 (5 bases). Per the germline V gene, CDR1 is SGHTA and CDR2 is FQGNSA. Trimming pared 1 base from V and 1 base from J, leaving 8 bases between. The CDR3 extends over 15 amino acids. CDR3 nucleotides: TGTGCCAGCAGCTTAGAGTGGGACAGCAATCAGCCCCAGCATTTT. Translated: CASSLEWDSNQPQHF.

CDR3 in DNA: TGCAGCGCGATCGGCGGGGTGAGCTCCTACGAGCAGTACTTC. Translated, it gives CSAIGGVSSYEQYF. The rearrangement links TRBV20-1 to TRBJ2-7, with D possibly being TRBD2 (6 bases). The CDR3 length is 14 residues. CDR1 is DFQATT, CDR2 SNEGSKA, per germline (reference sequence).

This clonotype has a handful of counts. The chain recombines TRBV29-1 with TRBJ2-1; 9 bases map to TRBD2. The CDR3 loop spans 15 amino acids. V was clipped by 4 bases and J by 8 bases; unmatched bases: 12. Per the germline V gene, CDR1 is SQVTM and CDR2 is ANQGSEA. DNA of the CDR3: TGCAGCGTTGGCGCGTGGGGGGGACTAGCCTATGAGCAGTTCTTC. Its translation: CSVGAWGGLAYEQFF.

The CDR3, as DNA: TGTGCCAGCAGCCAAGATCGAAACGGCGGGTCACCCCTCCACTTT. This codes for CASSQDRNGGSPLHF. This sequence joins TRBV4-2 and TRBJ1-6; the D is unclear. CDR3 size: 15 residues. CDR1 LGHNA and CDR2 YNFKEQ come from the germline V gene. Trimming took 0 bases from V and 10 from J, leaving 13 bases between them.

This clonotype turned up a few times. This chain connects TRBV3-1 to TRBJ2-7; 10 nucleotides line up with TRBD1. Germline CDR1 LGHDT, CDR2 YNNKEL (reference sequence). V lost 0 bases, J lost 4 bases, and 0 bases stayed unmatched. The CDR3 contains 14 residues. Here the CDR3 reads CASSQEDRGYEQYF. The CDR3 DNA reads TGTGCCAGCAGCCAAGAGGACAGGGGGTACGAGCAGTACTTC.

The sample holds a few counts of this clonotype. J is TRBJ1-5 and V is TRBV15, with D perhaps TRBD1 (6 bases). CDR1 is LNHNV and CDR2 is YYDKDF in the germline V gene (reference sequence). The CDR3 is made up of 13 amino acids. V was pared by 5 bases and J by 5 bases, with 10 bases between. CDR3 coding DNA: TGTGCCACCAGCTCGGGGGGCGATCAGCCCCAGCATTTT. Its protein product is CATSSGGDQPQHF.

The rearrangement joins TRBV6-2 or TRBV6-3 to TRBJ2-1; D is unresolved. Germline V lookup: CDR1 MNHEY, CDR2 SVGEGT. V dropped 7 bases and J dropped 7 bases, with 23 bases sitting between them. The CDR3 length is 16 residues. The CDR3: CASTFRSGVPQNEQFF. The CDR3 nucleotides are TGTGCCAGCACTTTCCGTAGTGGAGTTCCCCAAAATGAGCAGTTCTTC.

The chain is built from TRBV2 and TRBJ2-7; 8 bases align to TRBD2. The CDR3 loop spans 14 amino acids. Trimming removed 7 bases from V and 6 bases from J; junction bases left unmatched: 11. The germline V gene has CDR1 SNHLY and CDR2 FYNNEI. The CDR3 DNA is TGTGCCAGCACCTGGGATAGCGGGGTACCCGAGCAGTACTTC. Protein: CASTWDSGVPEQYF.

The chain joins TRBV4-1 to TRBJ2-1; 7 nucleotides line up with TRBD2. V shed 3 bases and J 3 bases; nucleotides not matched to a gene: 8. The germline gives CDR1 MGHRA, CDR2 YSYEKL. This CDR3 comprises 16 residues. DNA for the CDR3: TGCGCCAGCAGCCAGCCCTCTAGCGGCAGCTACAATGAGCAGTTCTTC. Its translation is CASSQPSSGSYNEQFF.

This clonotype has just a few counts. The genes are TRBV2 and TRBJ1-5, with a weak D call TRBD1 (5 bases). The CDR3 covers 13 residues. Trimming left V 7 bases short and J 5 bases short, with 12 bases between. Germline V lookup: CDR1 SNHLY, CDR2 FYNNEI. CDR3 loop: CASTRDGDQPQHF. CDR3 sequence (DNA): TGTGCCAGCACCAGGGACGGGGATCAGCCCCAGCATTTT.

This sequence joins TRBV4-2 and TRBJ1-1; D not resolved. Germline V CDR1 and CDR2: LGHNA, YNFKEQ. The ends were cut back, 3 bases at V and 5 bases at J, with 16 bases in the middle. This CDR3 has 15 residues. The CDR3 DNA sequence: TGTGCCAGCAGCCATGCGGGTGCGGGATCGACTGAAGCTTTCTTT. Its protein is CASSHAGAGSTEAFF.

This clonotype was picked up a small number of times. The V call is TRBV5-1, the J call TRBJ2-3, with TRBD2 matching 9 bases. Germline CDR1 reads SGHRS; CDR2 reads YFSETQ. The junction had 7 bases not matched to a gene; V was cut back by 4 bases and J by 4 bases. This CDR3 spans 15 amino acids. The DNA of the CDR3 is TGCGCCAGCAGCGTGCTTGTAGCGGGGGCAGATACGCAGTATTTT. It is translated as CASSVLVAGADTQYF.

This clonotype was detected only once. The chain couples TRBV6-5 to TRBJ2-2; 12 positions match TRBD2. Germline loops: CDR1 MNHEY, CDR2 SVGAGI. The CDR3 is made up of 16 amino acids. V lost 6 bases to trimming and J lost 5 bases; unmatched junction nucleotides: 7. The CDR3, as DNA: TGTGCCAGCAGGCAGACTAGCGGGAGAGCAACCGGGGAGCTGTTTTTT. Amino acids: CASRQTSGRATGELFF.

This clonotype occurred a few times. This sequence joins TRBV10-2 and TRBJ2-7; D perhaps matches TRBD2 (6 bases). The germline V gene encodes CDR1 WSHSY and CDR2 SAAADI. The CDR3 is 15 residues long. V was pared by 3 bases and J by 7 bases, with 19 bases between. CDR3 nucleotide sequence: TGCGCCAGCAGTGATTTGGGGACTCCTCGTCGGGAGCAGTACTTC. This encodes CASSDLGTPRREQYF.

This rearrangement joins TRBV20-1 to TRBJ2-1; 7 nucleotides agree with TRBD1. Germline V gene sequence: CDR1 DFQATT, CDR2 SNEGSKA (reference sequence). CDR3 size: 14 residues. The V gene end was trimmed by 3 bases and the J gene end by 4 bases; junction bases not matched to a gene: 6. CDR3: CSARTSGQYNEQFF. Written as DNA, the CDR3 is TGCAGTGCTAGGACGTCGGGACAGTACAATGAGCAGTTCTTC.